Listed here are 22 T cell receptor beta chains from one sample, sequenced in a study of cytomegalovirus exposure and HLA in healthy donors (dated by TCRdb to about 2017). The library was produced with the immunoSEQ multiplex PCR assay. A mixture of 60 forward primers for TCR Vbeta segments and 13 reverse primers for TCR Jbeta segments was used in the multiplex PCR. Held by TCRdb, this immuneACCESS table contains in-frame sequences only and omits some clones. Under half of the omission traces to an unresolved V gene where checked; the cause of the rest is unknown. Across this sample there are fewer than 150,000 clones, with roughly three quarters seen only once. The ten largest clones capture almost 4% of the sample. The sequencing input was PBMCs. These receptors came from a man in his late teens or twenties in good health and CMV-seronegative.

The chain recombines TRBV4-1 with TRBJ1-5; D not certain. Germline V gene lookup returns CDR1 MGHRA and CDR2 YSYEKL. V lost 2 bases and J 0 bases, leaving 11 bases between the germline ends. This CDR3 is 16 amino acids long. This chain's CDR3 is CASSQFEELSNQPQHF. The DNA for the CDR3 is TGCGCCAGCAGCCAATTCGAGGAACTTAGCAATCAGCCCCAGCATTTT.

V is TRBV7-3 and J is TRBJ2-7; 7 positions match TRBD2. The CDR3 totals 16 residues. In germline, CDR1 is SGHTA, CDR2 FQGTGA. V shed 3 bases and J 3 bases; nucleotides not matched to a gene: 11. This chain's CDR3 is CASSLMRGGVDYEQYF. The CDR3 DNA reads as TGTGCCAGCAGCTTGATGCGCGGGGGAGTCGACTACGAGCAGTACTTC. Full variable domain (rest looked up from reference TRBV7-3 and TRBJ2-7): GAGVSQTPSNKVTEKGKYVELRCDPISGHTALYWYRQSLGQGPEFLIYFQGTGAADDSGLPNDRFFAVRPEGSVSTLKIQRTERGDSAVYLCASSLMRGGVDYEQYFGPGTRLTVT.

The chain joins TRBV19 to TRBJ1-5, with 9 bases fitting TRBD1. Germline V gene data show CDR1 as LNHDA and CDR2 as SQIVND (reference sequence). V shed 5 bases and J 5 bases; nucleotides not matched to a gene: 7. This CDR3 spans 15 amino acids. CDR3 DNA sequence: TGTGCCAGTAGTGAGGGACAGGGTAGTTATCAGCCCCAGCATTTT. It yields the protein CASSEGQGSYQPQHF.

The chain couples TRBV28 to TRBJ2-3, with 13 bases fitting TRBD2. In germline, CDR1 is MDHEN, CDR2 SYDVKM. CDR3 size: 17 residues. V shed 5 bases and J 2 bases; nucleotides not matched to a gene: 7. CDR3 nucleotides: TGTGCCAGCAGTGGGACTAGCGGGACCCGCCCCACAGATACGCAGTATTTT. Translating it yields CASSGTSGTRPTDTQYF.

The J gene is TRBJ1-2, the V gene TRBV4-1, with 9 positions matching TRBD1. This CDR3 is 15 amino acids long. J gave up 7 bases and V 0 bases, and 6 bases lay outside the gene matches. From germline, CDR1 is MGHRA and CDR2 YSYEKL. CDR3 bases: TGCGCCAGCAGCCAAGATGAACAGGGGGCAGGTGGCTACACCTTC. It specifies CASSQDEQGAGGYTF.

This sequence joins TRBV4-1 and TRBJ2-7; 8 bases fit TRBD2. Germline V lookup: CDR1 MGHRA, CDR2 YSYEKL. The J segment lost 6 bases and the V segment lost 6 bases, leaving 16 bases of the junction unmatched. The CDR3 has 16 residues. CDR3 residues: CASSPPRGAGALEQYF. DNA for the CDR3: TGCGCCAGCAGTCCCCCCCGGGGAGCGGGAGCCCTCGAGCAGTACTTC.

The V call is TRBV18, the J call TRBJ2-1; 10 bases align to TRBD2. Germline V gene lookup returns CDR1 KGHSH and CDR2 LQKENI. V shed 0 bases, J shed 4 bases, and the junction held 9 bases outside the gene matches. The CDR3 runs 18 residues. As DNA, the CDR3 is TGTGCCAGCTCACCACCTTGGACTAGCGGACCGCTTTACAATGAGCAGTTCTTC. Translated, it gives CASSPPWTSGPLYNEQFF.

This clone was found once. The V gene is TRBV6-6, the J gene TRBJ2-5, with unresolved D. The J call may be in error: the DNA end matches TRBJ2-7 better. This CDR3 comprises 12 residues. The germline gives CDR1 MNHNY, CDR2 SVGAGI (reference sequence). DNA for the CDR3: TGTGCCAGCAGATCCCCCCCCTACGAGCAGTACTTC. Amino acid sequence: CASRSPPYEQYF.

V and J are TRBV6-5 and TRBJ1-4; possibly TRBD1 for D (6 bases). This CDR3 has 14 residues. Trimming stripped 6 bases from V and 6 bases from J, with 14 bases between. Germline-derived CDR1 and CDR2 are MNHEY and SVGAGI. For the CDR3, the DNA is TGTGCCAGCAGACGACAGGACGAGCATGAAAAACTGTTTTTT. Translating gives CASRRQDEHEKLFF.

The chain combines TRBV11-1 with TRBJ2-7; D is possibly TRBD1 (5 bases). Trimming pared 5 bases from V and 4 bases from J, leaving 18 bases between. Germline CDR1 SGHAT, CDR2 FQDESV (reference sequence). This CDR3 spans 15 amino acids. CDR3 loop: CASSLRQISSYEQYF. CDR3 bases: TGTGCCAGCAGCCTCCGACAGATAAGTTCGTACGAGCAGTACTTC.

The genes are TRBV7-9 and TRBJ1-1; a weak D match, TRBD1 (5 bases). The germline V gene encodes CDR1 SEHNR and CDR2 FQNEAQ (reference sequence). The CDR3 sequence is 13 residues long. Trimming pared 3 bases from V and 5 bases from J, leaving 10 bases between. CDR3 nucleotide sequence: TGTGCCAGCAGCTTCGCGGGGGGGACTGAAGCTTTCTTT. Translated, it gives CASSFAGGTEAFF.

V gene TRBV7-7 combines with J gene TRBJ2-7, with 10 bases matching TRBD1. The junction had 5 bases not matched to a gene; V was cut back by 5 bases and J by 1 base. From germline, CDR1 is SSHAT and CDR2 FNYEAQ (reference sequence). CDR3 length: 15 amino acids. The CDR3 region is CASSPGTGASYEQYF. The CDR3 coding sequence is TGTGCCAGCAGCCCCGGGACAGGGGCGTCCTACGAGCAGTACTTC.

Only one count was recorded for this clone. The genes are TRBV4-1 and TRBJ2-3; TRBD1 agrees at 8 bases. Germline V gene data show CDR1 as MGHRA and CDR2 as YSYEKL. This CDR3 spans 16 amino acids. V dropped 2 bases and J dropped 1; count of bases not matched to a gene: 5. The CDR3 sequence: CASSQQGAEGTDTQYF. The CDR3 region has the DNA TGCGCCAGCAGCCAACAGGGGGCGGAGGGCACAGATACGCAGTATTTT.

This CDR3 is CSVEDRLNSGNTIYF. CDR3 bases: TGCAGCGTTGAAGATCGACTTAACTCTGGAAACACCATATATTTT. The chain is built from TRBV29-1 and TRBJ1-3; D is uncertain. V was clipped by 0 bases and J by 0 bases, with 9 bases between them. The CDR3 loop spans 15 amino acids. The germline V gene encodes CDR1 SQVTM and CDR2 ANQGSEA.

The CDR3 bases are TGTGCCAGCAGCTTAGTATCCCTAGCGGAAACCTACGAGCAGTACTTC. Translating gives CASSLVSLAETYEQYF. The chain carries TRBV11-2 and TRBJ2-7; 7 bases map to TRBD2. This CDR3 contains 16 residues. Trimming took 1 base from V and 2 from J; bases not matched to a gene: 8. CDR1 is SGHAT, CDR2 FQNNGV, per germline.

This chain connects TRBV9 to TRBJ2-1, with 9 bases aligning to TRBD2. Trimming removed 4 bases from V and 5 bases from J; junction bases left unmatched: 7. Germline-derived CDR1 and CDR2 are SGDLS and YYNGEE. The CDR3 runs to 15 residues. This CDR3 reads CASSPVAGANNEQFF. The CDR3 region has the DNA TGTGCCAGCAGCCCCGTAGCGGGAGCGAACAATGAGCAGTTCTTC.

The chain couples TRBV5-6 to TRBJ1-6; the D gene is possibly TRBD1 (5 bases). With 0 bases removed from V and 9 bases from J, the gap between germline ends came to 13 bases. CDR1 and CDR2 (germline): SGHDT, YYEEEE. The CDR3 totals 15 residues. CDR3 bases: TGTGCCAGCAGCTTGGAAGGGGCCTATTTTTCACCCCTCCACTTT. Its protein is CASSLEGAYFSPLHF.

The chain has TRBV5-4 and TRBJ2-3; perhaps TRBD2 as D (5 bases). Germline lookup yields CDR1 SGHNT and CDR2 YYREEE (reference sequence). Trimming stripped 2 bases from V and 1 base from J, with 11 bases between. This CDR3 has 15 residues. CDR3 loop: CASSFVEGGTDTQYF. The CDR3 DNA is TGTGCCAGCAGCTTTGTTGAGGGCGGCACAGATACGCAGTATTTT.

This chain joins TRBV5-1 and TRBJ2-5, with 7 bases that match TRBD1. Germline trimming cut 0 bases from V and 5 bases from J; bases unmatched to any gene: 10. CDR1 is SGHRS and CDR2 is YFSETQ in the germline V gene. The CDR3 spans 16 residues. The CDR3 loop is CASSLGDRADGETQYF. CDR3 DNA sequence: TGCGCCAGCAGCTTGGGCGACAGGGCAGATGGGGAGACCCAGTACTTC.

This clone was picked up one time. The V and J genes are TRBV10-1 and TRBJ2-5, with 14 bases identical to TRBD2. Near its end, the DNA agrees better with TRBJ2-7, so the J call may be wrong. From germline, CDR1 is WNHNN and CDR2 SYGVQD (reference sequence). CDR3 size: 14 residues. CDR3 in amino acids: CASSEGLAGGEQYF. The CDR3, as DNA: TGCGCCAGCAGTGAGGGACTAGCGGGAGGCGAGCAGTACTTC.

The sample holds one count of this clone. CDR3 in DNA: TGCGCCAGCAGCAACACAGGGTCCCCCTACAATGAGCAGTTCTTC. Translated: CASSNTGSPYNEQFF. The genes are TRBV5-1 and TRBJ2-1; D possibly corresponds to TRBD1 (6 bases). CDR1 is SGHRS and CDR2 is YFSETQ in the germline V gene. V shed 4 bases and J shed 2 bases, with 13 bases lying between them. The CDR3 covers 15 residues.

The chain carries TRBV14 and TRBJ2-5, with D tentatively TRBD2 (7 bases). Between the trimmed V and J ends, which lost 1 base and 4 bases, there was a span of 25 bases. The CDR3 length is 19 residues. The germline gives CDR1 SGHDN, CDR2 FVKESK. CDR3 protein: CASSQGRRGGYWTPETQYF. CDR3 DNA sequence: TGTGCCAGCAGCCAAGGGCGCCGCGGGGGCTACTGGACCCCAGAGACCCAGTACTTC. Using reference TRBV14 and TRBJ2-5 for the parts outside the CDR3, the full variable domain is EAGVTQFPSHSVIEKGQTVTLRCDPISGHDNLYWYRRVMGKEIKFLLHFVKESKQDESGMPNNRFLAERTGGTYSTLKVQPAELEDSGVYFCASSQGRRGGYWTPETQYFGPGTRLLVL.